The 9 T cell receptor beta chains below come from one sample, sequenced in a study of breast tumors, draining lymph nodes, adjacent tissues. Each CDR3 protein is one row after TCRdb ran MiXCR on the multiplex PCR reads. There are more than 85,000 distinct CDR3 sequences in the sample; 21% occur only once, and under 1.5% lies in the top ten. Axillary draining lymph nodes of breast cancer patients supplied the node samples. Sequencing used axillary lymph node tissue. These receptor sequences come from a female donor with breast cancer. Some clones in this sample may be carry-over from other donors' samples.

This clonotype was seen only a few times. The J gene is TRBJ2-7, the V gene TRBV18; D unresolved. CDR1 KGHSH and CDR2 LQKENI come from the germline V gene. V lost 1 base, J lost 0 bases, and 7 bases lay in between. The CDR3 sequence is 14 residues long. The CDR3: CASSPRQSSYEQYF. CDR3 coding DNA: TGTGCCAGCTCACCACGGCAGAGCTCCTACGAGCAGTACTTC.

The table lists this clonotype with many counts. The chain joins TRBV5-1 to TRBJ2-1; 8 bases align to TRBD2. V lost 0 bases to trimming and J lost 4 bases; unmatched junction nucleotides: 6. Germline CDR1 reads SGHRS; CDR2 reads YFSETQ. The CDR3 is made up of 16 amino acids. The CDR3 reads CASSLAPGGPYNEQFF. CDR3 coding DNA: TGCGCCAGCAGCTTGGCCCCGGGGGGGCCTTACAATGAGCAGTTCTTC.

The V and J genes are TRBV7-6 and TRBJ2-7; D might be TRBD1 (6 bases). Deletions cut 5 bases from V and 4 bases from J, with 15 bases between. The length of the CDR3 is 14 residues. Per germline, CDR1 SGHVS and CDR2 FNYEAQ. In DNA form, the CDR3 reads TGTGCCAGCAGCCCCAATTTTGGGACATACGAGCAGTACTTC. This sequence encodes CASSPNFGTYEQYF.

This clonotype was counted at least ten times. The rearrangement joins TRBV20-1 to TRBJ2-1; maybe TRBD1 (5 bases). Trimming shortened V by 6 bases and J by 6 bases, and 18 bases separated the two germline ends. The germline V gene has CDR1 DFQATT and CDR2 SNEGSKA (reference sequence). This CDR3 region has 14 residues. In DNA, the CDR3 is TGCAGTGCCCCTCTTTTCGCTAGGGGCAATGAGCAGTTCTTC. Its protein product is CSAPLFARGNEQFF.

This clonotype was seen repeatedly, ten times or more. The CDR3 region has the DNA TGTGCCTGGAGTTATACGCAGGGCGATGGCTACACCTTC. This gives the protein CAWSYTQGDGYTF. The chain uses TRBV30 and TRBJ1-2; perhaps TRBD1 as D (5 bases). The CDR3 is 13 residues long. The germline V gene has CDR1 GTSNPN and CDR2 SVGIG (reference sequence). The V and J ends lost 2 bases and 6 bases respectively, with 13 bases between them.

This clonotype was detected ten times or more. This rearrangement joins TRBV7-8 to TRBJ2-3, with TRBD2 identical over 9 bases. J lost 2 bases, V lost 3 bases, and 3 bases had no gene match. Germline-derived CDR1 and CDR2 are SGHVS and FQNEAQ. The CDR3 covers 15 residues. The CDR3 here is CASSLREGLTDTQYF. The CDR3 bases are TGTGCCAGCAGCTTGCGGGAGGGCCTCACAGATACGCAGTATTTT.

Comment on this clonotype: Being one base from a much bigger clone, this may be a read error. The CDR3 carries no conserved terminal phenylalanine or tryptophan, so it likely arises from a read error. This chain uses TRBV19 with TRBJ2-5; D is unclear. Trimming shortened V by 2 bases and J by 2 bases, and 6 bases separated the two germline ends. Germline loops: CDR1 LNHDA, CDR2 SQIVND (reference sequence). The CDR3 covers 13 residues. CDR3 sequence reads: CASSITIQETQYC. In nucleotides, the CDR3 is TGTGCCAGTAGTATAACGATTCAAGAGACCCAGTACTGC.

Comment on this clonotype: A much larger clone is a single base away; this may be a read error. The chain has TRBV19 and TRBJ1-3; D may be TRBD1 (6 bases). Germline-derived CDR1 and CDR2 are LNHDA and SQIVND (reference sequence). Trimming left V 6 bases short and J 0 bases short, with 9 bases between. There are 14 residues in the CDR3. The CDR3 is CASRDRSSGNTIYF. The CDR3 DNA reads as TGTGCCAGTAGAGACAGGAGCTCTGGAAACACCATATATTTT.

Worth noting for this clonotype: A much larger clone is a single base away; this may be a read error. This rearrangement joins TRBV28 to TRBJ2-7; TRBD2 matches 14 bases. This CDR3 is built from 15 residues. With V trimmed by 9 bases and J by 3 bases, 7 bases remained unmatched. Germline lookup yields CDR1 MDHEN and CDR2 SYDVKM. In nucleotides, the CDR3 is TGTGCCAGAAGTACGGGACTAGCGGGGGACTACGAGCAGTACTTC. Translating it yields CARSTGLAGDYEQYF.